One sample yielded the 16 T cell receptor beta chains listed below, sequenced in a study of cytomegalovirus exposure and HLA in healthy donors (TCRdb year 2017). Libraries were constructed by the immunoSEQ multiplex PCR assay. The immuneACCESS repertoire file appears here via TCRdb, limited to in-frame rearrangements. These files lack a portion of the clones; in checked studies, under half of the deficit traces to unresolved V genes, and the cause of the others is not known. Recorded for this sample are approximately 150,000 clones; 87% of them occurred a single time. Roughly 1.5% of the sample lies in the top ten. Sequencing was performed on PBMCs. These receptors all come from a woman aged 25 to 39 in good health and CMV-seronegative.

The chain employs TRBV10-2 and TRBJ2-5; the D gene is possibly TRBD1 (5 bases). Trimming removed 4 bases at V and 2 bases at J, with 11 bases between. The CDR3 extends over 14 amino acids. Germline assignment: CDR1 WSHSY and CDR2 SAAADI. CDR3 bases: TGCGCCAGCAGTGGAAGAAAGGGGCAAGAGACCCAGTACTTC. It is translated as CASSGRKGQETQYF.

The chain couples TRBV5-5 to TRBJ2-1, with 7 bases fitting TRBD1. Germline values: CDR1 SGHKS, CDR2 YYEKEE (reference sequence). V dropped 2 bases and J dropped 5; count of bases not matched to a gene: 4. The CDR3 has 14 amino acids. DNA for the CDR3: TGTGCCAGCAGCTTCTGGGACAGTGACAATGAGCAGTTCTTC. Residues: CASSFWDSDNEQFF.

V and J are TRBV11-2 and TRBJ1-2; TRBD1 matches 7 bases. Per the germline V gene, CDR1 is SGHAT and CDR2 is FQNNGV. The CDR3 sequence is 15 residues long. V shed 5 bases, J shed 3 bases, and the junction held 9 bases outside the gene matches. CDR3 protein: CASSRIQGSDYGYTF. In nucleotides, the CDR3 is TGTGCCAGCAGCCGGATACAGGGGTCGGACTATGGCTACACCTTC.

V is TRBV19 and J is TRBJ1-1, with no clear D. The CDR3 totals 14 residues. Germline V gene data show CDR1 as LNHDA and CDR2 as SQIVND (reference sequence). Trimming left V 3 bases short and J 3 bases short, with 11 bases between. CDR3 sequence: CASSIWGVDTEAFF. For the CDR3, the DNA is TGTGCCAGTAGTATTTGGGGAGTTGACACTGAAGCTTTCTTT.

The chain links TRBV6-1 to TRBJ2-7, with 8 nucleotides matching TRBD1. The CDR3 totals 14 residues. Germline V gene lookup returns CDR1 MNHNS and CDR2 SASEGT. The V gene end was trimmed by 6 bases and the J gene end by 3 bases; junction bases not matched to a gene: 7. Written as DNA, the CDR3 is TGTGCCAGCAGGGACAGGGCCCAGCACTACGAGCAGTACTTC. It codes for CASRDRAQHYEQYF.

CDR3 region: CASSYQRNTEAFF. DNA for the CDR3: TGTGCCAGCAGCTACCAGCGGAACACTGAAGCTTTCTTT. The chain couples TRBV7-2 to TRBJ1-1; D not certain. Trimming removed 4 bases at V and 1 base at J, with 7 bases between. The germline V gene encodes CDR1 SGHTA and CDR2 FQGNSA. The CDR3 sequence is 13 residues long.

The chain carries TRBV7-9 and TRBJ1-5; TRBD1 agrees at 9 bases. V dropped 5 bases and J dropped 6; count of bases not matched to a gene: 8. The germline V gene has CDR1 SEHNR and CDR2 FQNEAQ (reference sequence). CDR3 length: 15 amino acids. CDR3 residues: CASSPGQGRGQPQHF. Here the CDR3 DNA reads TGTGCCAGCAGCCCGGGACAGGGAAGGGGTCAGCCCCAGCATTTT.

CDR3 coding DNA: TGCAGCGTTCTGCCGGCGGGGGTCACGAATGAGCAGTTCTTC. This encodes CSVLPAGVTNEQFF. The chain joins TRBV29-1 to TRBJ2-1; 7 positions match TRBD2. CDR3 size: 14 residues. Germline V gene data show CDR1 as SQVTM and CDR2 as ANQGSEA. V shed 5 bases and J 7 bases; nucleotides not matched to a gene: 11.

This rearrangement joins TRBV18 to TRBJ1-6; possibly TRBD1 for D (5 bases). This CDR3 has 13 amino acids. V lost 9 bases to trimming and J lost 8 bases, with 14 bases between them. Per the germline V gene, CDR1 is KGHSH and CDR2 is LQKENI. Here the CDR3 DNA reads TGTGCCAGTTGTCGACAGAAGGATTCACCCCTCCACTTT. This translates into CASCRQKDSPLHF. The full variable domain, in which reference TRBV18 and TRBJ1-6 provide the parts outside the CDR3, is NAGVMQNPRHLVRRRGQEARLRCSPMKGHSHVYWYRQLPEEGLKFMVYLQKENIIDESGMPKERFSAEFPKEGPSILRIQQVVRGDSAAYFCASCRQKDSPLHFGNGTRLTVT.

V is TRBV25-1 and J is TRBJ1-6, with TRBD1 matching 7 bases. In germline, CDR1 is MGHDK, CDR2 SYGVNS. J was trimmed by 5 bases and V by 1 base; bases with no gene match: 2. This CDR3 is built from 15 residues. The CDR3 nucleotides read TGTGCCAGCAGTGAATTTACAGGGGATAATTCACCCCTCCACTTT. Protein product: CASSEFTGDNSPLHF.

The V call is TRBV5-1, the J call TRBJ1-1; no firm D call. Per the germline V gene, CDR1 is SGHRS and CDR2 is YFSETQ. The CDR3 is 14 amino acids. With 2 bases removed from V and 1 base from J, the gap between germline ends came to 9 bases. The CDR3 sequence: CASSLAGANTEAFF. In DNA, the CDR3 is TGCGCCAGCAGCTTAGCGGGTGCGAACACTGAAGCTTTCTTT. The variable domain in full, completed from reference TRBV5-1 and TRBJ1-1, reads KAGVTQTPRYLIKTRGQQVTLSCSPISGHRSVSWYQQTPGQGLQFLFEYFSETQRNKGNFPGRFSGRQFSNSRSEMNVSTLELGDSALYLCASSLAGANTEAFFGQGTRLTVV.

V and J are TRBV2 and TRBJ2-3; D possibly corresponds to TRBD2 (5 bases). The CDR3 runs to 14 residues. The germline V gene encodes CDR1 SNHLY and CDR2 FYNNEI. V lost 1 base and J 5 bases, leaving 10 bases between the germline ends. The DNA of the CDR3 is TGTGCCAGCAGTGAAGTGAGGGTCCGAGATACGCAGTATTTT. Translation: CASSEVRVRDTQYF.

J is TRBJ1-5 and V is TRBV5-5; possibly TRBD1 for D (6 bases). V gave up 0 bases and J gave up 7 bases, with 17 bases separating them. The CDR3 sequence is 16 residues long. CDR1 and CDR2 from the germline V gene are SGHKS and YYEKEE (reference sequence). CDR3 region: CASSLEGWGGEQPQHF. DNA of the CDR3: TGTGCCAGCAGCTTGGAGGGATGGGGGGGCGAGCAGCCCCAGCATTTT.

This chain joins TRBV5-1 and TRBJ2-3, with TRBD2 matching over 8 bases. This CDR3 is built from 15 residues. V dropped 3 bases and J dropped 2; count of bases not matched to a gene: 5. Germline V CDR1 and CDR2: SGHRS, YFSETQ. CDR3 bases: TGCGCCAGCAGCTCCGGGGGGGGAAACACAGATACGCAGTATTTT. Translated: CASSSGGGNTDTQYF.

This chain connects TRBV21-1 to TRBJ1-6; no DNA check was done on the table's D call, TRBD1. TRBV21-1 is a pseudogene locus. This CDR3 is built from 13 residues. Here the CDR3 reads CASGQDRRSPLHF. CDR3 sequence (DNA): TGTGCCAGCGGACAGGATCGAAGGTCACCCCTCCACTTT.

J is TRBJ2-3 and V is TRBV5-1; 8 bases align to TRBD2. Germline-derived CDR1 and CDR2 are SGHRS and YFSETQ. The CDR3 has 16 amino acids. V dropped 4 bases and J dropped 2; count of bases not matched to a gene: 9. CDR3 region: CASSPRAGDFTDTQYF. Written as DNA, the CDR3 is TGCGCCAGCAGCCCTAGAGCGGGGGACTTCACAGATACGCAGTATTTT.